This T cell receptor beta chain came from a study of vaccination effects on CD4 cells after COVID-19. Profiling relied on immunoSEQ multiplex PCR, and the TCRdb table lists in-frame clones only, not all of them. The sample shows nearly 45,000 clones, more than 65% of them seen only once. Study-wide findings and caveats: The authors studied few convalescent patients and collected no early post-infection timepoints. Healthy vaccinees showed cross-reactivity with common cold coronaviruses in only 1 of 255 vaccine-induced clones. Late post-vaccination, clones induced by infection and those induced by vaccine underwent marked clonal contraction.

On this clone itself: Its antigen is not known.

The germline gives CDR1 SGHRS, CDR2 YFSETQ. With 4 bases clipped from V and 4 bases from J, the junction kept 7 bases outside the gene matches. The CDR3 is 16 amino acids. Scientists isolated CD4+ T cells after an approximately 10-day culture period ended. Two-dose BNT162b2 or mRNA-1273 vaccination was given to participants. Fresh IL-2-containing medium replaced half the medium on days 3 and 7. This sample comprised CD4+ T cells from PBMCs cultured without peptide, obtained after COVID-19 vaccination. V gene TRBV5-1 combines with J gene TRBJ2-2; 10 nucleotides line up with TRBD1. The receptor was isolated from a human donor who received a COVID-19 vaccine. The CDR3 DNA sequence: TGCGCCAGCAGCAGCGGGACAGGGGCTAGCACCGGGGAGCTGTTTTTT. Translating gives CASSSGTGASTGELFF.